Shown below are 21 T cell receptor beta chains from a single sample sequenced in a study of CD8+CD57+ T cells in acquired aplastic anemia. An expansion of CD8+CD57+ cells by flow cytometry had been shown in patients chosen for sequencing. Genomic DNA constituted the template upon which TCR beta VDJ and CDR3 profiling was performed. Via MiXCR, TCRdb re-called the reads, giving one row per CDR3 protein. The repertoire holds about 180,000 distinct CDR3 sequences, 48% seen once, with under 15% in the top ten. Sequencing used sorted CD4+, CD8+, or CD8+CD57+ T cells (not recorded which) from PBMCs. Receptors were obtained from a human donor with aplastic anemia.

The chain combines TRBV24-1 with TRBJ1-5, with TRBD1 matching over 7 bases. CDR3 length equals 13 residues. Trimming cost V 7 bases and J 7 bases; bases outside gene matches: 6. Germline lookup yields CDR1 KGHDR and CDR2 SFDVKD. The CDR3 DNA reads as TGTGCCACCAGCGGGACAGCTGGGCAGCCCCAGCATTTT. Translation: CATSGTAGQPQHF.

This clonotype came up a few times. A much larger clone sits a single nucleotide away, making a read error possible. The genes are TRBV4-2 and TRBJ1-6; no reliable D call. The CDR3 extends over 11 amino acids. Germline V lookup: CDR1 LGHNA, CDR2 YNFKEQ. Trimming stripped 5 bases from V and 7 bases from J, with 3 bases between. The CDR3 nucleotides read TGTGCCAGCAGCTCCAATTCACCCCTCCACTTT. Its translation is CASSSNSPLHF.

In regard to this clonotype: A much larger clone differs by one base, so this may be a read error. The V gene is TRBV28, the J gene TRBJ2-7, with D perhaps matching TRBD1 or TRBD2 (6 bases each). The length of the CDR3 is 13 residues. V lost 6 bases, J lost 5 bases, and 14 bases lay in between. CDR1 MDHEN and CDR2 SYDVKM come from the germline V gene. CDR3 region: CASRRDRRDEQYF. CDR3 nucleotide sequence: TGTGCCAGCAGGCGTGACAGGAGGGACGAGCAGTACTTC.

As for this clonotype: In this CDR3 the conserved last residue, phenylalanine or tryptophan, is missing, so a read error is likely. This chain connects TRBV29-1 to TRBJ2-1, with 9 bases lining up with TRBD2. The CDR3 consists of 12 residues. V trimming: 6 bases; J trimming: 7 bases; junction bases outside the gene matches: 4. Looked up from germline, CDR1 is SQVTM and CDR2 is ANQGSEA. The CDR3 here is CSVAGGQNEQFS. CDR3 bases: TGCAGCGTGGCGGGAGGGCAAAATGAGCAGTTCTCC.

The CDR3 DNA sequence: TGCGCCAGCAGTGAGACAGGGAGTGGGACTGAAGCTTTCTTT. It is translated as CASSETGSGTEAFF. The chain recombines TRBV10-1 with TRBJ1-1; D is possibly TRBD1 (6 bases). The CDR3 is made up of 14 amino acids. Trimming pared 2 bases from V and 5 bases from J, leaving 12 bases between. Germline V CDR1 and CDR2: WNHNN, SYGVQD (reference sequence).

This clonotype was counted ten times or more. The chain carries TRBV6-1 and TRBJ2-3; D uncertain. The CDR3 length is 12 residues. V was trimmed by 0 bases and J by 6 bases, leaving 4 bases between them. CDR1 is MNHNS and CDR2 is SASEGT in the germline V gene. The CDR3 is CASSEAGDTQYF. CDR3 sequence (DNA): TGTGCCAGCAGTGAAGCGGGGGATACGCAGTATTTT.

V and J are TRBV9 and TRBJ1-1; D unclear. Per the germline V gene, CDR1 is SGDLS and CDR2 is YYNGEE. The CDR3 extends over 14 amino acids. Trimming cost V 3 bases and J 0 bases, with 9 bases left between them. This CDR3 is CASSAGPMNTEAFF. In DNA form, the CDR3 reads TGTGCCAGCAGCGCAGGACCGATGAACACTGAAGCTTTCTTT.

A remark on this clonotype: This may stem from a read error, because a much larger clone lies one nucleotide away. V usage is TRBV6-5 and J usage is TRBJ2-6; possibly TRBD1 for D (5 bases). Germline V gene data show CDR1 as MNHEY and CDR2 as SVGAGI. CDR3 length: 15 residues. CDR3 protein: CASSFSVSGANALTF. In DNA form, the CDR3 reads TGTGCCAGCAGTTTCTCGGTCTCTGGGGCCAACGCCCTGACTTTC.

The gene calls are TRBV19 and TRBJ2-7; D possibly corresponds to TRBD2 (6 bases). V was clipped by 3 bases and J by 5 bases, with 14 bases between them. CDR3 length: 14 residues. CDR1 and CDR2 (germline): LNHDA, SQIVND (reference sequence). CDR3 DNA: TGTGCCAGTAGTATGCGGGACGGTCGGGACGAGCAGTACTTC. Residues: CASSMRDGRDEQYF.

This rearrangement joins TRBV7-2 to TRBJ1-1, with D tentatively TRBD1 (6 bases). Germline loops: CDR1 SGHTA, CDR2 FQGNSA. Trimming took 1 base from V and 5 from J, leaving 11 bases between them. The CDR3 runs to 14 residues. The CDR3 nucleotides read TGTGCCAGCAGCTTAGGGCCAGGGGTTACTGAAGCTTTCTTT. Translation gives CASSLGPGVTEAFF.

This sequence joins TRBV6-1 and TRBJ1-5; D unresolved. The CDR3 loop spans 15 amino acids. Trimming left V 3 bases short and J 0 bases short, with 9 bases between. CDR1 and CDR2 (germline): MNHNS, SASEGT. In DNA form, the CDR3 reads TGTGCCAGCAGTGATTCCGCCGGTAGCAATCAGCCCCAGCATTTT. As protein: CASSDSAGSNQPQHF.

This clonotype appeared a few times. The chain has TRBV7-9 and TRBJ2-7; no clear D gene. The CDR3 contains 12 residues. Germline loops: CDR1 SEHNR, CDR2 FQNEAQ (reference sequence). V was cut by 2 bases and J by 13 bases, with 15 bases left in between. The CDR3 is CASSLPNTLEYF. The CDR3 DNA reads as TGTGCCAGCAGCTTACCGAACACGCTGGAATACTTC.

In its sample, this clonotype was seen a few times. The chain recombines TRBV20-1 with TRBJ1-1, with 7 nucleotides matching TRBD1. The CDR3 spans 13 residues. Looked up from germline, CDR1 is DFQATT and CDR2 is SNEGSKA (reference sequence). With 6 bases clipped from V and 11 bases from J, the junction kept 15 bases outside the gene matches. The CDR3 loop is CSARETGTRLAFF. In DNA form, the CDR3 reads TGCAGTGCACGAGAGACAGGGACTCGTCTGGCTTTCTTT.

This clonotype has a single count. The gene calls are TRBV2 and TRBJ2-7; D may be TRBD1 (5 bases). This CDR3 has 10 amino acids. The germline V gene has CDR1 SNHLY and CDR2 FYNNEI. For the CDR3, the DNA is TGTGCCAGCAGCTTGAACGGCAGGGCGGTC. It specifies CASSLNGRAV.

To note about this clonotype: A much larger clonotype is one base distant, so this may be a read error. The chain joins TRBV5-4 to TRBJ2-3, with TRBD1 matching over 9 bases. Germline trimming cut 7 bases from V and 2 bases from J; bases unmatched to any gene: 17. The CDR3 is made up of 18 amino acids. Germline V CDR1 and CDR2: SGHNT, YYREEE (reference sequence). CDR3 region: CASGWAGGTGRVTDTQYF. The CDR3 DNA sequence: TGTGCCAGCGGCTGGGCCGGTGGGACAGGGAGGGTCACAGATACGCAGTATTTT. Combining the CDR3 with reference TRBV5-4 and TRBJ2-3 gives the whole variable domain ETGVTQSPTHLIKTRGQQVTLRCSSQSGHNTVSWYQQALGQGPQFIFQYYREEENGRGNFPPRFSGLQFPNYSSELNVNALELDDSALYLCASGWAGGTGRVTDTQYFGPGTRLTVL.

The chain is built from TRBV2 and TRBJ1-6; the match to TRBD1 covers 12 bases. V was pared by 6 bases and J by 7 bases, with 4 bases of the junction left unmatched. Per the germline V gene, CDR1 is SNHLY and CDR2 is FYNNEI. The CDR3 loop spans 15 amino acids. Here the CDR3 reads CASSGTGGENSPLHF. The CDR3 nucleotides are TGTGCCAGCAGCGGGACAGGGGGCGAAAATTCACCCCTCCACTTT.

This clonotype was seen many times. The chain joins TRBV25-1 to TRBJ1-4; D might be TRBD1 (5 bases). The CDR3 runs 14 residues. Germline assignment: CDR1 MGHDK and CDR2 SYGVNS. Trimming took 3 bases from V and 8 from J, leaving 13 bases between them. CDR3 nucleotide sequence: TGTGCCAGCAGTGACGGGGGGGTTGGGGAAAAACTGTTTTTT. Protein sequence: CASSDGGVGEKLFF.

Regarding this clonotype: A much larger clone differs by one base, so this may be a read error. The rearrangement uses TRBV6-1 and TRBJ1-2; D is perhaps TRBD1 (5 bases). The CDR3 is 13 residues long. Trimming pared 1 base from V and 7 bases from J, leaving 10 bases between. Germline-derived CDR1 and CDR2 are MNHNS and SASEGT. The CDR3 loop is CASSEGGVGGYTF. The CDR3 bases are TGTGCCAGCAGTGAAGGGGGGGTTGGTGGCTACACCTTC.

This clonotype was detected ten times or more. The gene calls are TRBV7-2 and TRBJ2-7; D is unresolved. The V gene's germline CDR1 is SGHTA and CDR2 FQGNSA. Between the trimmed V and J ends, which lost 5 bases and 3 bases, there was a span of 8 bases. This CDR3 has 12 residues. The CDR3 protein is CASSRTGYEQYF. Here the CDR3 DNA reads TGTGCCAGCAGCCGTACGGGCTACGAGCAGTACTTC.

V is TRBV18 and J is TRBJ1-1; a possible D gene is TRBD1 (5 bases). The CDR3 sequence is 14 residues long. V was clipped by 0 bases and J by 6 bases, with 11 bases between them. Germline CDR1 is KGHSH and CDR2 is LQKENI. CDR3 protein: CASSPPPGRSEAFF. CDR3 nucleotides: TGTGCCAGCTCACCACCGCCAGGGCGGTCTGAAGCTTTCTTT.

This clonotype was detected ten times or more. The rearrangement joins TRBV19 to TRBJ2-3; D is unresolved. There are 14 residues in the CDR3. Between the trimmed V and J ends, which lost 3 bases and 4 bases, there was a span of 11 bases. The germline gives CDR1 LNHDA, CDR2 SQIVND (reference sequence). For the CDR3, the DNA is TGTGCCAGTAGTATTGGGCAAGAGGCAGATACGCAGTATTTT. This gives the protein CASSIGQEADTQYF.